This is a list of T cell receptor beta chains from one sample in a study of T cells after yellow fever vaccination. One entry per CDR3 protein, called by TCRdb with MiXCR from the 5' RACE reads. The sample consists of hundreds of thousands of distinct CDR3 sequences, 7.5% to 9% of them appearing once. This material consisted of PBMCs, taken on the day of the first yellow fever vaccination. The receptors derive from a man younger than 35 who received the YFV17D yellow fever vaccine. Each CDR3 is given with its conserved first and last residue. Fields, in order: D gene, V gene, J gene, clone size, CDR3 DNA, CDR3 protein. The D gene is left open where the match is weak. Expanded clones get a size class; other rows say once, few or many, or leave the size out.

D: -; V: TRBV5-6; J: TRBJ1-5; size: many; DNA: TGTGCCAGCAGCCCGGGGCAAGGGAAGCCCCAGCATTTT; CDR3: CASSPGQGKPQHF
D: -; V: TRBV20-1; J: TRBJ1-2; size: -; DNA: TGCAGTGCTGACACCCGGTTCTATGGCTACACCTTC; CDR3: CSADTRFYGYTF
D: -; V: TRBV10-3; J: TRBJ2-3; size: many; DNA: TGTGCCATCACGCCAGGGGGGGTGGATACGCAGTATTTT; CDR3: CAITPGGVDTQYF
D: -; V: TRBV6-1; J: TRBJ2-7; size: -; DNA: TGTGCCAGCAGTGAATGGCGAGGGCCTGAACTAGCCTACGAGCAGTACTTC; CDR3: CASSEWRGPELAYEQYF
D: -; V: TRBV6-2/TRBV6-3; J: TRBJ2-4; size: -; DNA: TGTGCCAGCAGCCCCCCCGGACTGAACATTCAGTACTTC; CDR3: CASSPPGLNIQYF
D: -; V: TRBV29-1; J: TRBJ2-5; size: many; DNA: TGCAGCGTTGTAGTTGCGGAGACCCAGTACTTC; CDR3: CSVVVAETQYF
D: -; V: TRBV4-1; J: TRBJ2-7; size: many; DNA: TGCGCCAGCAGCCAAGATGGCGGGCCGGTCTACGAGCAGTACTTC; CDR3: CASSQDGGPVYEQYF
D: -; V: TRBV6-2/TRBV6-3; J: TRBJ2-7; size: many; DNA: TGTGCCAGCGATAACGGCTCCTACGAGCAGTACTTC; CDR3: CASDNGSYEQYF
D: -; V: TRBV6-1; J: TRBJ2-1; size: few; DNA: TGTGCCAGCAGTGAATTATTTTCTAATGAGCAGTTCTTC; CDR3: CASSELFSNEQFF
D: -; V: TRBV7-9; J: TRBJ2-5; size: few; DNA: TGTGCCAGCAGCTTAGTGGGGTTATTAGAGACCCAGTACTTC; CDR3: CASSLVGLLETQYF
D: -; V: TRBV21-1; J: TRBJ1-1; size: -; DNA: TGTGCCAGCAGCACCCGACAGGGGCCGTCAACTGAAGCTTTCTTT; CDR3: CASSTRQGPSTEAFF